This TCR beta chain was obtained from a study of blood T cell repertoires in COVID-19. This table comes from immunoSEQ multiplex PCR, and its TCRdb copy is limited to in-frame clones, with some not included. The sample carries roughly 70,000 clones, roughly 89% recorded once. J was trimmed by 0 bases and V by 3 bases; bases with no gene match: 1. CDR3 size: 15 residues. CDR1 is KGHSH, CDR2 LQKENI, per germline. The receptor's source is a man older than 75 with acute or convalescent COVID-19. V is TRBV18 and J is TRBJ1-3; TRBD1 matches 8 bases. Sequences were obtained from peripheral blood. The CDR3 loop is CASSPQGASGNTIYF. The CDR3 DNA follows: TGTGCCAGCTCACCCCAGGGGGCCTCTGGAAACACCATATATTTT.